These 22 T cell receptor beta chains were sequenced from one sample in a study of cytomegalovirus exposure and HLA in healthy donors. The PCR used 60 Vbeta and 13 Jbeta primers. The table came from immunoSEQ multiplex PCR; TCRdb's copy has only in-frame clones and leaves some out. This table has 100,000 or so clones, roughly three quarters appearing once. Sequences were obtained from PBMCs. These receptors were collected from a man aged 25-40 years in good health and CMV-seronegative.

This clone was seen a handful of times. CDR3 amino acids: CASSQVRGFGNYGYTF. Written as DNA, the CDR3 is TGTGCCAGCAGCCAAGTTCGCGGGTTTGGGAACTATGGCTACACCTTC. The chain uses TRBV4-2 and TRBJ1-2; D uncertain. Germline CDR1 reads LGHNA; CDR2 reads YNFKEQ. The CDR3 covers 16 residues. Trimming shortened V by 1 base and J by 2 bases, and 14 bases separated the two germline ends.

V and J are TRBV9 and TRBJ1-2; D is ambiguous. There are 14 residues in the CDR3. Germline V lookup: CDR1 SGDLS, CDR2 YYNGEE. V lost 0 bases and J lost 4, with 10 bases in between. The CDR3 sequence: CASSVAEEVYGYTF. The CDR3 region has the DNA TGTGCCAGCAGCGTAGCAGAGGAGGTCTATGGCTACACCTTC. The complete variable domain, with remaining parts taken from reference TRBV9 and TRBJ1-2, reads DSGVTQTPKHLITATGQRVTLRCSPRSGDLSVYWYQQSLDQGLQFLIQYYNGEERAKGNILERFSAQQFPDLHSELNLSSLELGDSALYFCASSVAEEVYGYTFGSGTRLTVV.

This sequence joins TRBV7-9 and TRBJ2-1; 8 bases are shared with TRBD2. CDR3 size: 16 residues. Losses at the gene ends were 0 bases for V and 4 bases for J; bases not matched to a gene: 5. The germline gives CDR1 SEHNR, CDR2 FQNEAQ (reference sequence). CDR3 sequence: CASSLALSGSYNEQFF. The CDR3 DNA reads as TGTGCCAGCAGCTTAGCGCTGAGCGGGAGTTACAATGAGCAGTTCTTC.

This clone was observed a few times. The chain joins TRBV7-9 to TRBJ1-2, with 7 positions matching TRBD1. This CDR3 has 13 residues. The V segment lost 5 bases and the J segment 4 bases; nucleotides outside the gene matches: 4. Germline V gene data show CDR1 as SEHNR and CDR2 as FQNEAQ (reference sequence). The CDR3 nucleotides read TGTGCCAGCAGCGTCAGGGGGTTCTATGGCTACACCTTC. It encodes CASSVRGFYGYTF. The full variable domain, its missing parts supplied by reference TRBV7-9 and TRBJ1-2, is DTGVSQNPRHKITKRGQNVTFRCDPISEHNRLYWYRQTLGQGPEFLTYFQNEAQLEKSRLLSDRFSAERPKGSFSTLEIQRTEQGDSAMYLCASSVRGFYGYTFGSGTRLTVV.

The V gene is TRBV7-6, the J gene TRBJ2-3, with 8 positions matching TRBD1. This CDR3 has 17 amino acids. The germline CDR1 and CDR2 sequences are SGHVS and FNYEAQ. J gave up 1 base and V 5 bases, and 11 bases lay outside the gene matches. The CDR3 is CASSRTRMTGGTDTQYF. CDR3 DNA sequence: TGTGCCAGCAGCCGAACCCGAATGACAGGGGGCACAGATACGCAGTATTTT.

This chain joins TRBV9 and TRBJ2-6; D possibly corresponds to TRBD2 (6 bases). Germline V gene data show CDR1 as SGDLS and CDR2 as YYNGEE. V lost 3 bases and J 3 bases, leaving 16 bases between the germline ends. The CDR3 loop spans 17 amino acids. CDR3 coding DNA: TGTGCCAGCAGCGCCGGGAGAGGTTCCTATGGGGCCAACGTCCTGACTTTC. Translation gives CASSAGRGSYGANVLTF.

The V call is TRBV14, the J call TRBJ1-2; D is ambiguous. The CDR3 length is 16 residues. CDR1 SGHDN and CDR2 FVKESK come from the germline V gene. Trimming shortened V by 0 bases and J by 4 bases, and 15 bases separated the two germline ends. The CDR3 DNA follows: TGTGCCAGCAGCCAAGATTCGGGGTCCGCGGGCTATGGCTACACCTTC. Protein: CASSQDSGSAGYGYTF.

The rearrangement uses TRBV2 and TRBJ1-3; no clear D gene. The CDR3 is 11 amino acids. The V gene's germline CDR1 is SNHLY and CDR2 FYNNEI. V gave up 1 base and J gave up 13 bases, with 8 bases separating them. CDR3 region: CASSEGAPIYF. The CDR3 DNA follows: TGTGCCAGCAGTGAAGGAGCGCCGATATATTTT.

V is TRBV29-1 and J is TRBJ1-1, with D maybe TRBD1 (6 bases). This CDR3 region has 12 residues. Germline assignment: CDR1 SQVTM and CDR2 ANQGSEA. The V end was cut by 5 bases, the J end by 10 bases, with 17 bases between. CDR3 sequence reads: CSVRASGTRAFF. In nucleotides, the CDR3 is TGCAGCGTTAGGGCTTCCGGGACACGAGCTTTCTTT.

This clone has only one observation. The chain couples TRBV30 to TRBJ1-1, with D possibly being TRBD1 (6 bases). The CDR3 has 14 residues. The ends were cut back, 8 bases at V and 5 bases at J, with 21 bases in the middle. Germline CDR1 reads GTSNPN; CDR2 reads SVGIG (reference sequence). In DNA, the CDR3 is TGTGCCGGGCTGTCGGGGGGCGCCCGGACTGAAGCTTTCTTT. It translates to CAGLSGGARTEAFF.

This clone was found once. This sequence joins TRBV9 and TRBJ2-1; 9 bases align to TRBD2. Trimming at V came to 0 bases and at J to 6 bases, leaving 7 bases not matched to a gene. This CDR3 is 16 amino acids long. CDR1 and CDR2 from the germline V gene are SGDLS and YYNGEE. The CDR3 nucleotides read TGTGCCAGCAGCGTAGGAGCGGGAGGAACGTTCAATGAGCAGTTCTTC. This codes for CASSVGAGGTFNEQFF.

The gene calls are TRBV15 and TRBJ2-2; 10 positions agree with TRBD1. The germline gives CDR1 LNHNV, CDR2 YYDKDF (reference sequence). V lost 8 bases and J lost 6; bases outside the gene matches: 6. The CDR3 is 14 amino acids. CDR3 DNA sequence: TGTGCCACCCGGTGGGACAGGGGCTCCGGGGAGCTGTTTTTT. Its protein is CATRWDRGSGELFF. Complete variable domain (other parts from reference TRBV15 and TRBJ2-2): DAMVIQNPRYQVTQFGKPVTLSCSQTLNHNVMYWYQQKSSQAPKLLFHYYDKDFNNEADTPDNFQSRRPNTSFCFLDIRSPGLGDTAMYLCATRWDRGSGELFFGEGSRLTVL.

This chain uses TRBV18 with TRBJ2-1, with 9 nucleotides matching TRBD2. CDR3 length equals 15 residues. Looked up from germline, CDR1 is KGHSH and CDR2 is LQKENI. J was trimmed by 7 bases and V by 0 bases; bases with no gene match: 4. The CDR3 is CASSPPGLAGNEQFF. The CDR3 DNA is TGTGCCAGCTCACCACCGGGACTAGCTGGAAATGAGCAGTTCTTC.

The sample holds a few counts of this clone. V is TRBV11-2 and J is TRBJ2-1; 8 bases align to TRBD1. CDR1 is SGHAT, CDR2 FQNNGV, per germline. The CDR3 runs to 15 residues. The J segment lost 8 bases and the V segment lost 5 bases, leaving 11 bases of the junction unmatched. The CDR3 DNA reads as TGTGCCAGCAGCCCCCTCCGGGACAGGCCGTATGAGCAGTTCTTC. Protein sequence: CASSPLRDRPYEQFF.

This clone was detected a few times. The chain recombines TRBV19 with TRBJ1-1, with a weak D call TRBD1 (6 bases). The CDR3 runs to 13 residues. Trimming stripped 7 bases from V and 0 bases from J, with 9 bases between. Germline V CDR1 and CDR2: LNHDA, SQIVND (reference sequence). CDR3: CASKQGMNTEAFF. Written as DNA, the CDR3 is TGTGCCAGTAAACAGGGAATGAACACTGAAGCTTTCTTT.

The chain is built from TRBV30 and TRBJ1-6; tentatively, D is TRBD1 (5 bases). This CDR3 has 13 residues. Germline V CDR1 and CDR2: GTSNPN, SVGIG (reference sequence). V dropped 8 bases and J dropped 5 bases, with 13 bases sitting between them. In nucleotides, the CDR3 is TGTGCCGCCAGGGTAGGTGATAATTCACCCCTCCACTTT. This codes for CAARVGDNSPLHF.

A single count supports this clone. This chain uses TRBV11-3 with TRBJ2-7; 13 nucleotides align to TRBD2. Trimming removed 1 base from V and 6 bases from J; junction bases left unmatched: 6. CDR1 SGHNT and CDR2 YENEEA come from the germline V gene. This CDR3 contains 16 residues. CDR3 nucleotide sequence: TGTGCCAGCAGCTTAGGAACCGGGACTAGCGGGATCGAGCAGTACTTC. Encoded protein: CASSLGTGTSGIEQYF.

This chain joins TRBV7-8 and TRBJ1-2, with 12 bases identical to TRBD1. V lost 4 bases, J lost 4 bases, and 7 bases stayed unmatched. Germline CDR1 reads SGHVS; CDR2 reads FQNEAQ. There are 16 residues in the CDR3. DNA for the CDR3: TGTGCCAGCAGCTCCCGGGACAGGGGGCACAGCTATGGCTACACCTTC. Amino acid sequence: CASSSRDRGHSYGYTF.

J is TRBJ1-5 and V is TRBV19; D is possibly TRBD1 (5 bases). With 5 bases removed from V and 5 bases from J, the gap between germline ends came to 16 bases. CDR3 length: 15 residues. Germline CDR1 and CDR2: LNHDA and SQIVND (reference sequence). CDR3 in DNA: TGTGCCAGTAGTTCTCAGACGGGGACTCATCAGCCCCAGCATTTT. Amino acid sequence: CASSSQTGTHQPQHF. Variable domain in full (rest from reference TRBV19 and TRBJ1-5): DGGITQSPKYLFRKEGQNVTLSCEQNLNHDAMYWYRQDPGQGLRLIYYSQIVNDFQKGDIAEGYSVSREKKESFPLTVTSAQKNPTAFYLCASSSQTGTHQPQHFGDGTRLSIL.

This chain connects TRBV11-1 to TRBJ2-1, with 7 bases that match TRBD2. In germline, CDR1 is SGHAT, CDR2 FQDESV (reference sequence). The CDR3 spans 17 residues. Trimming took 4 bases from V and 5 from J; bases not matched to a gene: 14. Here the CDR3 reads CASSSTSLAGTNNEQFF. The CDR3 DNA sequence: TGTGCCAGCAGCTCTACCTCCCTCGCCGGGACTAACAATGAGCAGTTCTTC.

In this sample, this clone turned up a few times. The J gene is TRBJ1-5, the V gene TRBV30; D remains ambiguous. The germline CDR1 and CDR2 sequences are GTSNPN and SVGIG (reference sequence). Trimming removed 0 bases from V and 4 bases from J, with 19 bases in between. This CDR3 contains 17 residues. DNA for the CDR3: TGTGCCTGGAGTGTAAGGACTCTCCCGATCTTTAATCAGCCCCAGCATTTT. Translated, it gives CAWSVRTLPIFNQPQHF.

This clone was seen only a few times. This chain connects TRBV4-3 to TRBJ1-4; D possibly corresponds to TRBD1 (6 bases). The CDR3 consists of 17 residues. V was pared by 4 bases and J by 8 bases, with 23 bases between. Germline-derived CDR1 and CDR2 are LGHNA and YSLEER. The CDR3 protein is CASSLRAGAPSEEKLFF. The CDR3 nucleotides are TGCGCCAGCAGCCTCCGAGCGGGGGCACCCAGCGAGGAAAAACTGTTTTTT.